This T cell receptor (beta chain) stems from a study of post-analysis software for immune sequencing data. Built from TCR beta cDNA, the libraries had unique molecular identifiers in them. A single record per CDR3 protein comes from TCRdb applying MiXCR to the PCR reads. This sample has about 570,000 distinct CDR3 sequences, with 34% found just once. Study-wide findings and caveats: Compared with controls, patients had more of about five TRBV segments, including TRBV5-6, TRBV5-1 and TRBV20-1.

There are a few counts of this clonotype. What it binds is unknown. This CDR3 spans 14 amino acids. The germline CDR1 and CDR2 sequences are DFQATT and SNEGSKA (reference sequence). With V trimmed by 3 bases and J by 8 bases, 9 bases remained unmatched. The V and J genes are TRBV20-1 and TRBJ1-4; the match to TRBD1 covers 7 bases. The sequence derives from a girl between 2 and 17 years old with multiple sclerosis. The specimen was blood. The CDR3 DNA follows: TGCAGTGCTAGGAGGGACAGTGAAGACGAAAAACTGTTTTTT. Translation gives CSARRDSEDEKLFF.